This passage covers 31 T cell receptor beta chains from one sample sequenced in a study of early T cells in non-severe SARS-CoV-2 infection. TCRdb analysed the 5' RACE reads with MiXCR anew, one entry per CDR3 protein. The top ten hold around 3.6% of the sample, which has fewer than 100,000 distinct CDR3 sequences, around 12% seen once. Sequencing used whole blood. The receptors were gathered from an adult who was a healthcare worker with PCR-confirmed SARS-CoV-2 infection or an uninfected control (not recorded which).

The V gene is TRBV14, the J gene TRBJ2-1; D is uncertain. This CDR3 spans 14 amino acids. The V and J ends lost 0 bases and 6 bases respectively, with 9 bases between them. The germline gives CDR1 SGHDN, CDR2 FVKESK. The CDR3 bases are TGTGCCAGCAGCCAAGATCAAGTATCCAATGAGCAGTTCTTC. Translating gives CASSQDQVSNEQFF.

This clonotype was counted at least ten times. V is TRBV28 and J is TRBJ2-5; D might be TRBD1 or TRBD2, each matching 6 bases. The length of the CDR3 is 15 residues. From germline, CDR1 is MDHEN and CDR2 SYDVKM. Trimming took off 7 bases at V and 3 bases at J, with 18 bases between the two ends. The CDR3 bases are TGTGCCAGCATGAGCGGAGAGGGGGGTAAAGAGACCCAGTACTTC. It encodes CASMSGEGGKETQYF.

The chain recombines TRBV7-3 with TRBJ2-3, with TRBD2 matching 7 bases. The CDR3 spans 13 residues. The J segment lost 3 bases and the V segment lost 4 bases, leaving 1 base of the junction unmatched. Germline CDR1 is SGHTA and CDR2 is FQGTGA. The CDR3 bases are TGTGCCAGCAGCTCCGGGAGGACAGATACGCAGTATTTT. Its protein product is CASSSGRTDTQYF.

This clonotype was detected only a few times. CDR3 in amino acids: CASSQLATNTGELFF. Written as DNA, the CDR3 is TGTGCCAGCAGCCAGCTAGCGACTAACACCGGGGAGCTGTTTTTT. This rearrangement joins TRBV7-2 to TRBJ2-2, with D tentatively TRBD2 (6 bases). Trimming left V 5 bases short and J 2 bases short, with 12 bases between. Germline CDR1 reads SGHTA; CDR2 reads FQGNSA. CDR3 size: 15 residues.

The chain uses TRBV29-1 and TRBJ1-2; D not certain. V lost 4 bases and J lost 4, with 13 bases in between. CDR1 and CDR2 (germline): SQVTM, ANQGSEA. The CDR3 is 13 amino acids. CDR3 DNA: TGCAGCGTTGGGTCAGGCGGGAGCTATGGCTACACCTTC. It yields the protein CSVGSGGSYGYTF.

This clonotype was found a few times. The chain couples TRBV20-1 to TRBJ2-1; D remains ambiguous. CDR3 size: 11 residues. Looked up from germline, CDR1 is DFQATT and CDR2 is SNEGSKA (reference sequence). The V end lost 1 base, the J end lost 8 bases, and 6 bases lay between the germline ends. The DNA for the CDR3 is TGCAGTGCTAGAGTCCAGTATGAGCAGTTCTTC. Translating it yields CSARVQYEQFF.

This clonotype showed up just a few times. The J gene is TRBJ2-1, the V gene TRBV28; 11 nucleotides align to TRBD2. The junction had 7 bases not matched to a gene; V was cut back by 4 bases and J by 5 bases. The CDR3 sequence is 16 residues long. Germline lookup yields CDR1 MDHEN and CDR2 SYDVKM. The CDR3 region is CASSSGTSGGDNEQFF. CDR3 DNA: TGTGCCAGCAGTTCCGGGACTAGCGGAGGGGACAATGAGCAGTTCTTC.

The J gene is TRBJ2-2, the V gene TRBV7-3; D remains unclear. Germline loops: CDR1 SGHTA, CDR2 FQGTGA. Trimming removed 3 bases from V and 1 base from J, with 3 bases in between. This CDR3 is built from 13 residues. CDR3 residues: CASSFGNTGELFF. The CDR3 DNA reads TGTGCCAGCAGCTTCGGGAACACCGGGGAGCTGTTTTTT.

This clonotype was observed many times. CDR3 coding DNA: TGTGCCAGCAGCCGCGTGCCCCTCAATGAGCAGTTCTTC. Its protein is CASSRVPLNEQFF. The chain recombines TRBV7-9 with TRBJ2-1; D call uncertain. The germline gives CDR1 SEHNR, CDR2 FQNEAQ (reference sequence). The CDR3 is 13 amino acids. V gave up 5 bases and J gave up 6 bases, with 11 bases separating them.

The CDR3 is CASSLTSGTNTGELFF. CDR3 sequence (DNA): TGCGCCAGCAGCTTGACTAGCGGAACCAACACCGGGGAGCTGTTTTTT. The chain joins TRBV5-1 to TRBJ2-2; 8 nucleotides match TRBD2. The CDR3 covers 16 residues. Looked up from germline, CDR1 is SGHRS and CDR2 is YFSETQ. J lost 2 bases, V lost 1 base, and 4 bases had no gene match.

This clonotype was picked up many times. The chain uses TRBV6-6 and TRBJ2-7; D might be TRBD2 (5 bases). Germline V gene sequence: CDR1 MNHNY, CDR2 SVGAGI (reference sequence). V gave up 0 bases and J gave up 0 bases, with 18 bases separating them. The CDR3 is made up of 18 amino acids. The DNA of the CDR3 is TGTGCCAGCAGTTACTCGAGGGTTGGCGCAGAGAGCTCCTACGAGCAGTACTTC. Its protein is CASSYSRVGAESSYEQYF.

This clonotype was seen ten or more times. The chain joins TRBV29-1 to TRBJ2-7, with 7 bases lining up with TRBD2. The CDR3 has 13 amino acids. The ends lost 4 bases at V and 6 bases at J; junction bases unmatched: 9. The germline gives CDR1 SQVTM, CDR2 ANQGSEA. DNA for the CDR3: TGCAGCGTTGCTCAAGCTAGCGGTCGCGAGCAGTACTTC. Translated: CSVAQASGREQYF.

The table lists this clonotype with a few counts. The chain recombines TRBV19 with TRBJ2-7, with 14 bases that match TRBD2. V trimming: 7 bases; J trimming: 3 bases; junction bases outside the gene matches: 11. This CDR3 region has 17 residues. Germline V lookup: CDR1 LNHDA, CDR2 SQIVND (reference sequence). As DNA, the CDR3 is TGTGCCAGTACTAGAGGGGGACTAGCGGGAGACCACTACGAGCAGTACTTC. Its protein is CASTRGGLAGDHYEQYF.

This clonotype was seen more than once but under ten times. The chain carries TRBV3-1 and TRBJ1-6, with 7 bases aligning to TRBD1. The CDR3 covers 17 residues. The germline CDR1 and CDR2 sequences are LGHDT and YNNKEL (reference sequence). The J segment lost 3 bases and the V segment lost 4 bases, leaving 9 bases of the junction unmatched. The CDR3 DNA follows: TGTGCCAGCAGCCTCGATAGGGGGCTTGGCTATAATTCACCCCTCCACTTT. This translates into CASSLDRGLGYNSPLHF.

This sequence joins TRBV29-1 and TRBJ2-6; possibly TRBD1 for D (6 bases). Per germline, CDR1 SQVTM and CDR2 ANQGSEA. The CDR3 extends over 14 amino acids. Trimming took off 6 bases at V and 3 bases at J, with 12 bases between the two ends. The DNA of the CDR3 is TGCAGCGTCGCCCAGGGGAGTGGGGCCAACGTCCTGACTTTC. It encodes CSVAQGSGANVLTF.

This chain links TRBV15 with TRBJ2-2; 8 nucleotides align to TRBD1. Per the germline V gene, CDR1 is LNHNV and CDR2 is YYDKDF (reference sequence). V shed 2 bases and J 5 bases; nucleotides not matched to a gene: 10. The CDR3 totals 17 residues. This CDR3 reads CATSRLGGQGGTGELFF. CDR3 bases: TGTGCCACCAGCAGATTAGGAGGACAGGGAGGTACCGGGGAGCTGTTTTTT.

This clonotype has just a few counts. V gene TRBV4-2 combines with J gene TRBJ2-7, with a weak D call TRBD2 (6 bases). The CDR3 is made up of 17 amino acids. In germline, CDR1 is LGHNA, CDR2 YNFKEQ. V lost 0 bases, J lost 3 bases, and 18 bases lay in between. The CDR3 DNA sequence: TGTGCCAGCAGCCAAGATAACGGAGGGGCGACCGACTACGAGCAGTACTTC. It specifies CASSQDNGGATDYEQYF.

Concerning this clonotype itself: One junction end does not reproduce the germline sequence, and a read error may be involved. V is TRBV29-1 and J is TRBJ2-3; 7 bases align to TRBD2. This CDR3 is built from 16 residues. The germline V gene has CDR1 SQVTM and CDR2 ANQGSEA. The CDR3, as DNA: TGCAGCGTTGAAGATCCCCTAGCGGCTTCCACAGATGCGCAGTATTTT. It is translated as CSVEDPLAASTDAQYF.

This clonotype showed up many times. This rearrangement joins TRBV27 to TRBJ2-1; 8 bases line up with TRBD2. V dropped 1 base and J dropped 0; count of bases not matched to a gene: 2. CDR1 and CDR2 from the germline V gene are MNHEY and SMNVEV (reference sequence). The CDR3 has 16 amino acids. CDR3 sequence reads: CASSLWGTSSYNEQFF. The CDR3 DNA sequence: TGTGCCAGCAGTTTATGGGGGACTAGCTCCTACAATGAGCAGTTCTTC.

This clonotype was counted at least ten times. The J gene is TRBJ1-1, the V gene TRBV27, with D perhaps matching TRBD1 (5 bases). Per the germline V gene, CDR1 is MNHEY and CDR2 is SMNVEV (reference sequence). The V gene lost 4 bases and the J gene lost 4 bases, with 13 bases spanning the gap. This CDR3 contains 14 residues. The CDR3 is CASSWGPRATEAFF. DNA of the CDR3: TGTGCCAGCAGTTGGGGACCGCGAGCCACTGAAGCTTTCTTT.

This clonotype occurred a few times. The CDR3 DNA reads as TGCAGTGCCCATAGCGGGAGCTCCTACAATGAGCAGTTCTTC. Its protein product is CSAHSGSSYNEQFF. V usage is TRBV20-1 and J usage is TRBJ2-1; 9 positions agree with TRBD2. Germline CDR1 and CDR2: DFQATT and SNEGSKA (reference sequence). Trimming cost V 6 bases and J 0 bases; bases outside gene matches: 3. The CDR3 is made up of 14 amino acids.

This clonotype was counted only a few times. V is TRBV2 and J is TRBJ2-6; D not certain. V gave up 3 bases and J gave up 0 bases, with 9 bases separating them. The CDR3 is 16 residues long. Germline CDR1 and CDR2: SNHLY and FYNNEI. CDR3 protein: CASSEGFSSGANVLTF. The CDR3 bases are TGTGCCAGCAGTGAGGGGTTTAGCTCTGGGGCCAACGTCCTGACTTTC.

A few counts support this clonotype. The V call is TRBV28, the J call TRBJ1-2; D is unresolved. The CDR3 contains 12 residues. Trimming pared 3 bases from V and 4 bases from J, leaving 6 bases between. Germline-derived CDR1 and CDR2 are MDHEN and SYDVKM. The CDR3: CASSFKGYGYTF. CDR3 coding DNA: TGTGCCAGCAGTTTCAAAGGCTATGGCTACACCTTC.

This clonotype occurred many times. J is TRBJ2-3 and V is TRBV6-4; D might be TRBD1 (5 bases). The CDR3 totals 15 residues. The V end was cut by 3 bases, the J end by 4 bases, with 14 bases between. Germline CDR1 MRHNA, CDR2 SNTAGT. This CDR3 is CASSDTAGKADTQYF. The CDR3 bases are TGTGCCAGCAGTGATACGGCAGGGAAGGCAGATACGCAGTATTTT.

This clonotype was observed at least ten times. V is TRBV29-1 and J is TRBJ2-3; no firm D call. CDR1 and CDR2 (germline): SQVTM, ANQGSEA. V was trimmed by 7 bases and J by 7 bases, leaving 15 bases between them. The CDR3 has 12 residues. The CDR3, as DNA: TGCAGCGCCAGTGTAGATGCGAATACGCAGTATTTT. Translating it yields CSASVDANTQYF.

Only a few counts were recorded for this clonotype. The CDR3 loop reads CASRSSGVGYEQYF. CDR3 bases: TGTGCCAGCAGGAGTTCTGGAGTAGGCTACGAGCAGTACTTC. The chain employs TRBV2 and TRBJ2-7, with D unresolved. V lost 6 bases, J lost 3 bases, and 15 bases lay in between. Per the germline V gene, CDR1 is SNHLY and CDR2 is FYNNEI. The CDR3 covers 14 residues.

This sequence joins TRBV20-1 and TRBJ2-3; D uncertain. The germline gives CDR1 DFQATT, CDR2 SNEGSKA (reference sequence). The CDR3 is 11 amino acids. Trimming shortened V by 5 bases and J by 4 bases, and 7 bases separated the two germline ends. In DNA, the CDR3 is TGCAGTGCTGCCCCTCCAGATACGCAGTATTTT. This sequence encodes CSAAPPDTQYF.

A few counts support this clonotype. The J gene is TRBJ2-2, the V gene TRBV29-1; 10 positions agree with TRBD2. In germline, CDR1 is SQVTM, CDR2 ANQGSEA. The CDR3 is made up of 14 amino acids. The J segment lost 6 bases and the V segment lost 5 bases, leaving 6 bases of the junction unmatched. CDR3 bases: TGCAGCGTTAAGAATCTAGCGGGAGCCGGGGAGCTGTTTTTT. Residues: CSVKNLAGAGELFF.

This clonotype was observed a handful of times. The CDR3 region is CASSARQTINYGYTF. Here the CDR3 DNA reads TGTGCCAGCAGCGCCCGACAGACTATTAACTATGGCTACACCTTC. The chain has TRBV9 and TRBJ1-2; D might be TRBD1 (5 bases). The CDR3 loop spans 15 amino acids. V shed 3 bases and J shed 1 base, with 13 bases lying between them. Germline V CDR1 and CDR2: SGDLS, YYNGEE.

This clonotype was counted between two and nine times. The rearrangement joins TRBV21-1 to TRBJ2-7; TRBD1 reflects the table's D call only, with no check against the DNA. TRBV21-1 is annotated as a pseudogene. The CDR3 length is 13 residues. In DNA form, the CDR3 reads TGTGCCAGCGTATGCGTCCCCCTTTACGAGCAGTACTTC. It codes for CASVCVPLYEQYF.

This clonotype turned up a few times. The V call is TRBV12-3 or TRBV12-4, the J call TRBJ1-1, with D perhaps TRBD1 (5 bases). V dropped 8 bases and J dropped 4 bases, with 17 bases sitting between them. This CDR3 spans 14 amino acids. The CDR3 DNA follows: TGTGCCAGCTGGTACCCTGGGGGTTTCACTGAAGCTTTCTTT. The encoded protein is CASWYPGGFTEAFF.